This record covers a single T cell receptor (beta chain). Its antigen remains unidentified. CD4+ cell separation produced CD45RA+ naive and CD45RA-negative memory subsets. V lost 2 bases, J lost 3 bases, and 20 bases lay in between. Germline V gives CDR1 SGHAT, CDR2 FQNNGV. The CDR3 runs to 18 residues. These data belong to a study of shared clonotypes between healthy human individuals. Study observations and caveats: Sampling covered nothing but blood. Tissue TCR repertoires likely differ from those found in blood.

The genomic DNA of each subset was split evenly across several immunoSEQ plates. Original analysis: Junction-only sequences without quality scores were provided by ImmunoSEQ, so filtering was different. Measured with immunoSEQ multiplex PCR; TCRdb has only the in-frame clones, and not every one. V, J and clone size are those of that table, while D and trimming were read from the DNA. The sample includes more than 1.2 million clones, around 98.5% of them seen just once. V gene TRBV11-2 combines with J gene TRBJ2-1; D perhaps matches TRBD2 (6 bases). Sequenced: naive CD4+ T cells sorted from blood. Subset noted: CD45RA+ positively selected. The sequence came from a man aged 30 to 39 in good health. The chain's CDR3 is CASSLRMSNGEDYNEQFF. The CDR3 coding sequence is TGTGCCAGCAGCTTACGGATGAGTAACGGGGAGGACTACAATGAGCAGTTCTTC.